This note documents a single T cell receptor beta chain sequence. Its antigen is as yet unknown. Extraction of total RNA produced a minimum of 6 micrograms from each sample. This sample stems from a study of blood T cells in healthy people across ages. At the level of the study: The template switching approach captured approximately one barcoded beta molecule for every two T cells.

V gave up 4 bases and J gave up 2 bases, with 17 bases separating them. CDR3 length equals 15 residues. Per germline, CDR1 DFQATT and CDR2 SNEGSKA (reference sequence). The use of a sample-barcoded 5' primer and a J-beta primer mix characterized a second PCR of about 7 to 12 cycles. TCRdb used MiXCR to reprocess the 5' RACE reads, holding one entry per CDR3 protein. Here the sample spans roughly 1.4 million distinct CDR3 sequences, approximately 63% being singletons. Study results and caveats: There were more naive CD4+ cells and higher diversity in long-lived donors than in aged donors. When one million T cells were used, diversity estimates were thought to be underestimates.

The TCR originated in a man aged 18 to 30 in good health. The chain joins TRBV20-1 to TRBJ2-5, with D uncertain. The sequencing sample was made of blood. The CDR3 DNA follows: TGCAGTGCTACTCCCGAGGTTGGGGTTCAAGAGACCCAGTACTTC. This codes for CSATPEVGVQETQYF.